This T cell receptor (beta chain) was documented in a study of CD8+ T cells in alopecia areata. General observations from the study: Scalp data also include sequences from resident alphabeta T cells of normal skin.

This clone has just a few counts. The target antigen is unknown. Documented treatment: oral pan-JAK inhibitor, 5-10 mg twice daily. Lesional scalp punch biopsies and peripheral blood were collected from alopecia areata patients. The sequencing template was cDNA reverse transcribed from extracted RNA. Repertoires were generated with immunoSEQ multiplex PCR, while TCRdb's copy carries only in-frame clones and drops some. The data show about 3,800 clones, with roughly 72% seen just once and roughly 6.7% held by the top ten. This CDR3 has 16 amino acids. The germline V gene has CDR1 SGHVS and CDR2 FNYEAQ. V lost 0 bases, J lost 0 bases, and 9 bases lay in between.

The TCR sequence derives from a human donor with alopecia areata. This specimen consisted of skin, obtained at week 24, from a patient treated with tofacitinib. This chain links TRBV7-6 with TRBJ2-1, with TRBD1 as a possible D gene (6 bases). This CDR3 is CASSLARGGSYNEQFF. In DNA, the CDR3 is TGTGCCAGCAGCTTAGCTCGAGGGGGCTCCTACAATGAGCAGTTCTTC.